This TCR beta chain was found in a study of lung T cells in sarcoidosis with Löfgren's syndrome. This CDR3 has 13 residues. Looked up from germline, CDR1 is MNHEY and CDR2 is SMNVEV (reference sequence). The V and J ends lost 7 bases and 5 bases respectively, with 14 bases between them. This clonotype came up many times. TCRdb reprocessed the reads via MiXCR and lists one record per CDR3 protein. The sample lists roughly 63,000 distinct CDR3 sequences; 21% were seen once. The clonotype was recovered from a human donor with sarcoidosis (Löfgren's syndrome or another form), or a control subject (not recorded which). The sequencing input was CD4+ T cells from PBMCs. The chain employs TRBV27 and TRBJ1-1, with a tentative D call TRBD1 (6 bases). The CDR3 reads CASTFSGQTEAFF. For the CDR3, the DNA is TGTGCCAGCACCTTCTCGGGACAAACTGAAGCTTTCTTT.